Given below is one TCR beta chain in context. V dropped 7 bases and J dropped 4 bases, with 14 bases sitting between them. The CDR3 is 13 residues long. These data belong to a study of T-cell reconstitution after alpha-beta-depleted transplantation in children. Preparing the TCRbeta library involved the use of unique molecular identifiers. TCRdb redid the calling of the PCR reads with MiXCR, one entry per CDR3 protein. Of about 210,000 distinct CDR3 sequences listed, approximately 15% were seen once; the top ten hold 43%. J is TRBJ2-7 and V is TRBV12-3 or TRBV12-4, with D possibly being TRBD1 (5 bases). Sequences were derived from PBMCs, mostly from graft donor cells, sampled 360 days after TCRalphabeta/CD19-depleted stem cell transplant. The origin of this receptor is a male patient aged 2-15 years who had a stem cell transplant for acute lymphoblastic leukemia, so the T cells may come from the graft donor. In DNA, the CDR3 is TGTGCCAGCACCTTAAGGGGTCTTTACGAGCAGTACGTC. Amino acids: CASTLRGLYEQYV.